Below are 27 T cell receptor beta chains sequenced from a single sample in a study of blood T cell repertoires in COVID-19. Generated by immunoSEQ multiplex PCR, the TCRdb table keeps only in-frame clones and is missing some. The sample holds a few hundred thousand clones; approximately 90% are singletons and the top ten take roughly 4%. The sample was peripheral blood. The receptors stem from a man between 60 and 75 years old who had recovered from COVID-19.

The chain joins TRBV3-1 (or the pseudogene TRBV3-2) to TRBJ2-1; 11 bases are shared with TRBD2. Trimming removed 4 bases from V and 4 bases from J; junction bases left unmatched: 3. The germline V gene has CDR1 LGHDT and CDR2 YNNKEL (reference sequence). The CDR3 is made up of 15 amino acids. CDR3: CASSRRLAGYNEQFF. The CDR3 bases are TGTGCCAGCAGCCGGAGACTAGCGGGGTACAATGAGCAGTTCTTC.

This clone was detected once. The chain combines TRBV18 with TRBJ1-4; 7 nucleotides match TRBD1. Germline V gene data show CDR1 as KGHSH and CDR2 as LQKENI. This CDR3 has 16 amino acids. V gave up 4 bases and J gave up 6 bases; unmatched junction bases: 11. The CDR3: CASSLSTGTADEKLFF. CDR3 nucleotides: TGTGCCAGCTCACTCTCAACCGGGACAGCGGATGAAAAACTGTTTTTT.

This sequence joins TRBV19 and TRBJ1-3; no definite D call. The V gene's germline CDR1 is LNHDA and CDR2 SQIVND (reference sequence). V was pared by 5 bases and J by 0 bases, with 11 bases between. The CDR3 contains 15 residues. In nucleotides, the CDR3 is TGTGCCAGTAGTCCCACAGTGAGCTCTGGAAACACCATATATTTT. It yields the protein CASSPTVSSGNTIYF. The full variable domain, its missing parts supplied by reference TRBV19 and TRBJ1-3, is DGGITQSPKYLFRKEGQNVTLSCEQNLNHDAMYWYRQDPGQGLRLIYYSQIVNDFQKGDIAEGYSVSREKKESFPLTVTSAQKNPTAFYLCASSPTVSSGNTIYFGEGSWLTVV.

The chain combines TRBV7-3 with TRBJ2-1; TRBD2 agrees at 11 bases. Per the germline V gene, CDR1 is SGHTA and CDR2 is FQGTGA. Germline trimming cut 6 bases from V and 3 bases from J; bases unmatched to any gene: 4. The length of the CDR3 is 15 residues. The CDR3 DNA sequence: TGTGCCAGCAGATCTAGCGGGGGGAACTACAATGAGCAGTTCTTC. Amino acids: CASRSSGGNYNEQFF.

The chain is built from TRBV7-8 and TRBJ1-3; TRBD1 aligns across 8 bases. Unmatched junction bases numbered 17, after V lost 5 bases and J lost 5 bases. The CDR3 length is 18 residues. The germline CDR1 and CDR2 sequences are SGHVS and FQNEAQ. The CDR3 region is CASSLTGDRSLTRNTIYF. In DNA, the CDR3 is TGTGCCAGCAGCCTCACCGGGGACAGGTCTCTCACTAGAAACACCATATATTTT.

V and J are TRBV19 and TRBJ1-4; TRBD1 agrees at 12 bases. Germline lookup yields CDR1 LNHDA and CDR2 SQIVND (reference sequence). With V trimmed by 5 bases and J by 16 bases, 14 bases remained unmatched. CDR3 length: 15 residues. CDR3 residues: CASSRAGDRGLLEFF. The DNA for the CDR3 is TGTGCCAGTAGTCGCGCCGGGGACAGGGGGCTTCTCGAGTTTTTT.

The chain combines TRBV5-4 with TRBJ1-3; 7 bases fit TRBD1. V shed 4 bases, J shed 4 bases, and the junction held 14 bases outside the gene matches. The germline V gene has CDR1 SGHNT and CDR2 YYREEE (reference sequence). This CDR3 is 17 amino acids long. CDR3: CASSTRSLTGLGNTIYF. The CDR3 region has the DNA TGTGCCAGCAGCACCCGCAGCCTGACAGGGCTAGGAAACACCATATATTTT.

The chain links TRBV6-5 to TRBJ2-3; tentative D call: TRBD2 (6 bases). This CDR3 spans 12 amino acids. V lost 1 base, J lost 8 bases, and 7 bases lay in between. From germline, CDR1 is MNHEY and CDR2 SVGAGI. This CDR3 is CASSYWGGTQYF. The CDR3 coding sequence is TGTGCCAGCAGTTACTGGGGAGGTACGCAGTATTTT.

CDR3 DNA sequence: TGTGCCAGCAGCGTAGGGCCGGGGCGGGGGAAACAAGAGACCCAGTACTTC. Translation gives CASSVGPGRGKQETQYF. V usage is TRBV9 and J usage is TRBJ2-5, with 7 nucleotides matching TRBD2. The CDR3 totals 17 residues. CDR1 is SGDLS, CDR2 YYNGEE, per germline. J lost 2 bases, V lost 0 bases, and 10 bases had no gene match.

This chain uses TRBV19 with TRBJ1-2; TRBD1 agrees at 8 bases. CDR3 length equals 15 residues. Germline V CDR1 and CDR2: LNHDA, SQIVND (reference sequence). V lost 2 bases to trimming and J lost 4 bases; unmatched junction nucleotides: 6. CDR3: CASSISRDRSYGYTF. The CDR3 nucleotides read TGTGCCAGTAGTATAAGCAGGGACAGGTCCTATGGCTACACCTTC.

The genes are TRBV6-6 and TRBJ1-2, with D perhaps TRBD1 (6 bases). The V and J ends lost 4 bases and 2 bases respectively, with 17 bases between them. In germline, CDR1 is MNHNY, CDR2 SVGAGI (reference sequence). The CDR3 has 16 residues. The CDR3 loop reads CASSSRPGGGNYGYTF. The CDR3 bases are TGTGCCAGCAGTTCCCGTCCGGGGGGCGGGAACTATGGCTACACCTTC.

The chain joins TRBV6-2 or TRBV6-3 to TRBJ2-2; TRBD2 matches 12 bases. The CDR3 covers 16 residues. J gave up 5 bases and V 6 bases, and 7 bases lay outside the gene matches. Germline V CDR1 and CDR2: MNHEY, SVGEGT. CDR3 coding DNA: TGTGCCAGCAGCCTCAGACTAGCGGGGGCAACCGGGGAGCTGTTTTTT. Translating gives CASSLRLAGATGELFF.

The V call is TRBV4-2, the J call TRBJ2-7; TRBD2 aligns across 11 bases. The CDR3 sequence is 16 residues long. The junction had 7 bases not matched to a gene; V was cut back by 3 bases and J by 3 bases. Germline loops: CDR1 LGHNA, CDR2 YNFKEQ. DNA for the CDR3: TGTGCCAGCAGCCATTCTAGCGGGGGGACTCGCTACGAGCAGTACTTC. Translation: CASSHSSGGTRYEQYF.

As to this clone: A read error may account for a junction end that differs from germline. The rearrangement uses TRBV20-1 and TRBJ1-2, with D tentatively TRBD1 (6 bases). Germline lookup yields CDR1 DFQATT and CDR2 SNEGSKA (reference sequence). The CDR3 has 12 residues. Written as DNA, the CDR3 is TGCAGTGCTAGTGGCAGGGGCGCCCGTCTCCCCTTC. Translation gives CSASGRGARLPF.

On this clone: At one of its ends the junction is not consistent with the germline gene, which may arise from a read error. The chain links TRBV20-1 to TRBJ1-2; no clear D. Germline V CDR1 and CDR2: DFQATT, SNEGSKA (reference sequence). This CDR3 contains 9 residues. CDR3 in amino acids: CSASRSPRF. DNA for the CDR3: TGCAGTGCTAGTAGATCCCCGCGCTTC.

A single count supports this clone. The gene calls are TRBV6-5 and TRBJ1-2, with 9 bases that match TRBD1. Germline assignment: CDR1 MNHEY and CDR2 SVGAGI. Germline trimming cut 7 bases from V and 8 bases from J; bases unmatched to any gene: 8. The CDR3 covers 13 residues. CDR3 sequence (DNA): TGTGCCAGCACCCGGGACAGGGTTTTGGGCTACACCTTC. This translates into CASTRDRVLGYTF.

This clone came up once. The sample has other DNA sequences that encode this CDR3 too. This sequence joins TRBV7-3 and TRBJ1-1; tentative D call: TRBD1 (5 bases). From germline, CDR1 is SGHTA and CDR2 FQGTGA. The length of the CDR3 is 14 residues. V lost 2 bases and J 1 base, leaving 8 bases between the germline ends. The CDR3 DNA reads TGTGCCAGCAGCTTAGGGCAGGGGAACACTGAAGCTTTCTTT. This sequence encodes CASSLGQGNTEAFF.

The V gene is TRBV5-1, the J gene TRBJ1-2; TRBD1 matches 9 bases. J gave up 3 bases and V 4 bases, and 7 bases lay outside the gene matches. In germline, CDR1 is SGHRS, CDR2 YFSETQ. The CDR3 is 15 residues long. The CDR3 sequence: CASSLLTGGDYGYTF. For the CDR3, the DNA is TGCGCCAGCAGCCTACTAACAGGGGGCGACTATGGCTACACCTTC.

V gene TRBV29-1 combines with J gene TRBJ2-7, with 7 nucleotides matching TRBD2. V lost 7 bases and J lost 5; bases outside the gene matches: 11. CDR3 length: 13 amino acids. In germline, CDR1 is SQVTM, CDR2 ANQGSEA. As DNA, the CDR3 is TGCAGCGGGAGACTAGCAACAACACACGAGCAGTACTTC. This encodes CSGRLATTHEQYF.

In its sample, this clone was seen once. J is TRBJ2-5 and V is TRBV4-1; no definite D call. Germline V gene data show CDR1 as MGHRA and CDR2 as YSYEKL. The CDR3 extends over 16 amino acids. The V and J ends lost 0 bases and 4 bases respectively, with 15 bases between them. For the CDR3, the DNA is TGCGCCAGCAGCCAAGATCCGGCTAGTCCCGGAGAGACCCAGTACTTC. Its translation: CASSQDPASPGETQYF.

This clone was seen once. The chain couples TRBV3-1 (or the pseudogene TRBV3-2) to TRBJ1-1; TRBD1 matches 8 bases. Germline V gene lookup returns CDR1 LGHDT and CDR2 YNNKEL (reference sequence). The CDR3 extends over 15 amino acids. With V trimmed by 2 bases and J by 5 bases, 7 bases remained unmatched. This chain's CDR3 is CASSQPGGASTEAFF. Written as DNA, the CDR3 is TGTGCCAGCAGCCAACCAGGGGGCGCGAGTACTGAAGCTTTCTTT.

This sequence joins TRBV9 and TRBJ1-2; 9 bases fit TRBD1. Trimming removed 2 bases from V and 5 bases from J; junction bases left unmatched: 16. This CDR3 is built from 18 residues. Germline loops: CDR1 SGDLS, CDR2 YYNGEE. The CDR3 DNA follows: TGTGCCAGCAGCGTCGACCCCACCGGACAGGGGCCGGATTATGGCTACACCTTC. This gives the protein CASSVDPTGQGPDYGYTF.

This chain links TRBV6-1 with TRBJ2-1; TRBD2 aligns across 14 bases. The CDR3 runs 16 residues. V lost 4 bases to trimming and J lost 5 bases; unmatched junction nucleotides: 4. CDR1 and CDR2 (germline): MNHNS, SASEGT. For the CDR3, the DNA is TGTGCCAGCAGTGCCCGACTAGCGGGGGGGGACAATGAGCAGTTCTTC. This gives the protein CASSARLAGGDNEQFF.

V usage is TRBV5-6 and J usage is TRBJ1-5; unclear D gene. The CDR3 has 13 residues. The ends were cut back, 4 bases at V and 5 bases at J, with 10 bases in the middle. CDR1 is SGHDT, CDR2 YYEEEE, per germline. CDR3 amino acids: CASSLGLDQPQHF. CDR3 DNA: TGTGCCAGCAGCCTTGGACTGGATCAGCCCCAGCATTTT.

This chain connects TRBV7-2 to TRBJ1-5; 9 nucleotides align to TRBD1. This CDR3 is 17 amino acids long. Trimming removed 5 bases from V and 3 bases from J; junction bases left unmatched: 11. Germline assignment: CDR1 SGHTA and CDR2 FQGNSA. The CDR3 DNA is TGTGCCAGCAGCCTCCCCGGAGGGACAGGGCACAATCAGCCCCAGCATTTT. Protein product: CASSLPGGTGHNQPQHF.

V is TRBV12-5 and J is TRBJ2-3; the match to TRBD1 covers 8 bases. V lost 6 bases, J lost 4 bases, and 12 bases stayed unmatched. The CDR3 sequence is 16 residues long. Germline V CDR1 and CDR2: LGHNT, FRNRAP. CDR3 DNA: TGTGCTAGTGGGGCCGGACAGGGAGCGAGGTCAGATACGCAGTATTTT. It yields the protein CASGAGQGARSDTQYF.

This chain uses TRBV24-1 with TRBJ2-2; 7 nucleotides align to TRBD1. The CDR3 is 16 amino acids. The V gene end was trimmed by 3 bases and the J gene end by 0 bases; junction bases not matched to a gene: 3. Germline assignment: CDR1 KGHDR and CDR2 SFDVKD. CDR3 bases: TGTGCCACCAGTGATCTCGGGACAGCGAACACCGGGGAGCTGTTTTTT. This translates into CATSDLGTANTGELFF.